A selection of T cell receptor beta chains follows, all from one sample in a study of response to subunit inactivated influenza vaccine. TCRdb re-derived calls from the RT-PCR reads in MiXCR, one entry per CDR3 protein. Of hundreds of thousands of distinct CDR3 sequences listed, about 25% are singletons. Sequenced here: CD4+ T cells sorted from PBMCs, sampled roughly 5 days after vaccination. The receptors come from a man over 45 who received an inactivated influenza vaccine. Both conserved end residues are trimmed from each CDR3. Each record gives: CDR3 protein, J gene, V gene.

CDR3 protein: ASSLRQGAPGTQY
J gene: TRBJ2-5
V gene: TRBV27

CDR3 protein: ASSSLLAQGANNEQF
J gene: TRBJ2-1
V gene: TRBV5-4

CDR3 protein: ASSLTAESQPQH
J gene: TRBJ1-5
V gene: TRBV5-1

CDR3 protein: ASRRTANQETQY
J gene: TRBJ2-5
V gene: TRBV7-9

CDR3 protein: ASSQELSGREAF
J gene: TRBJ1-1
V gene: TRBV4-3

CDR3 protein: ASKYQNYEQY
J gene: TRBJ2-7
V gene: TRBV12-3/TRBV12-4

CDR3 protein: ASSPSGNTEAF
J gene: TRBJ1-1
V gene: TRBV18

CDR3 protein: ATRNYEQY
J gene: TRBJ2-7
V gene: TRBV6-2/TRBV6-3

CDR3 protein: SARIGEETQY
J gene: TRBJ2-5
V gene: TRBV20-1

CDR3 protein: ASSSYRDRGESGANVLT
J gene: TRBJ2-6
V gene: TRBV11-1

CDR3 protein: ASSQPDRGQETQY
J gene: TRBJ2-5
V gene: TRBV4-1

CDR3 protein: ASSLQESGANVLT
J gene: TRBJ2-6
V gene: TRBV7-9

CDR3 protein: ASSLGTGDTGELF
J gene: TRBJ2-2
V gene: TRBV12-3/TRBV12-4

CDR3 protein: ASSFGGTDNSPLH
J gene: TRBJ1-6
V gene: TRBV5-1

CDR3 protein: ASSEARIGGNEQF
J gene: TRBJ2-1
V gene: TRBV6-1

CDR3 protein: SVRTGVGDTQY
J gene: TRBJ2-3
V gene: TRBV29-1

CDR3 protein: ASSGGNRGYT
J gene: TRBJ1-2
V gene: TRBV12-3/TRBV12-4

CDR3 protein: SAIPDRGNTDTQY
J gene: TRBJ2-3
V gene: TRBV20-1

CDR3 protein: ASSYYGLDFRSEQY
J gene: TRBJ2-7
V gene: TRBV6-2/TRBV6-3

CDR3 protein: ASQRVGLGRSDTQY
J gene: TRBJ2-3
V gene: TRBV28

CDR3 protein: ASAELQETQY
J gene: TRBJ2-5
V gene: TRBV18

CDR3 protein: ASSRPLGVNTEAF
J gene: TRBJ1-1
V gene: TRBV6-1

CDR3 protein: ASSFGLAGGTQETQY
J gene: TRBJ2-5
V gene: TRBV5-1

CDR3 protein: ASSSGGREETQY
J gene: TRBJ2-5
V gene: TRBV5-1

CDR3 protein: ASTRVNGAPLSKNIQY
J gene: TRBJ2-4
V gene: TRBV11-2

CDR3 protein: ASSLVNRGVKGANVLT
J gene: TRBJ2-6
V gene: TRBV11-2

CDR3 protein: ASRGFSHGANYGYT
J gene: TRBJ1-2
V gene: TRBV6-1

CDR3 protein: SAAQGLPGELF
J gene: TRBJ2-2
V gene: TRBV20-1

CDR3 protein: ASSHGGQETQY
J gene: TRBJ2-5
V gene: TRBV4-3

CDR3 protein: ASRRGGGSNQPQH
J gene: TRBJ1-5
V gene: TRBV12-3/TRBV12-4

CDR3 protein: ASSYPELAGGPDTQY
J gene: TRBJ2-3
V gene: TRBV6-2/TRBV6-3

CDR3 protein: SARSLAETYNEQF
J gene: TRBJ2-1
V gene: TRBV20-1

CDR3 protein: ASNGGTYNEQF
J gene: TRBJ2-1
V gene: TRBV28

CDR3 protein: SARTAGSYNEQF
J gene: TRBJ2-1
V gene: TRBV20-1

CDR3 protein: ASRGQGSYNEQI
J gene: TRBJ2-1
V gene: TRBV6-1

CDR3 protein: ASSSLQGQSYEQY
J gene: TRBJ2-7
V gene: TRBV11-1

CDR3 protein: ASSLAPAREQY
J gene: TRBJ2-7
V gene: TRBV5-1

CDR3 protein: AISGTNDNEQF
J gene: TRBJ2-1
V gene: TRBV10-3

CDR3 protein: ASSYATFDYGYT
J gene: TRBJ1-2
V gene: TRBV6-2/TRBV6-3

CDR3 protein: ASSPGQAANYGYT
J gene: TRBJ1-2
V gene: TRBV5-1

CDR3 protein: ASSLDPDEPQH
J gene: TRBJ1-5
V gene: TRBV7-3

CDR3 protein: ASSPNLAGDTEQY
J gene: TRBJ2-7
V gene: TRBV18

CDR3 protein: ASSQLSGGADNEQF
J gene: TRBJ2-1
V gene: TRBV4-2

CDR3 protein: AISHPGSFSPLH
J gene: TRBJ1-6
V gene: TRBV10-3

CDR3 protein: SAGMGVTNEKLF
J gene: TRBJ1-4
V gene: TRBV20-1

CDR3 protein: AGSPGGAIQETQY
J gene: TRBJ2-5
V gene: TRBV7-9

CDR3 protein: ASSSGVMKEKLF
J gene: TRBJ1-4
V gene: TRBV7-2

CDR3 protein: ASSLEFRGPSQDTQY
J gene: TRBJ2-3
V gene: TRBV5-1

CDR3 protein: ASSVFTEPAGELF
J gene: TRBJ2-2
V gene: TRBV9

CDR3 protein: ASSVLAGTSDEQF
J gene: TRBJ2-1
V gene: TRBV9

CDR3 protein: ASSGGLAGSKDTQY
J gene: TRBJ2-3
V gene: TRBV5-4

CDR3 protein: ASSPQTDTQY
J gene: TRBJ2-3
V gene: TRBV3-1

CDR3 protein: ATSRESGELF
J gene: TRBJ2-2
V gene: TRBV15

CDR3 protein: ASSFFPQGQGYT
J gene: TRBJ1-2
V gene: TRBV12-3/TRBV12-4

CDR3 protein: ASSPIGQNERPAF
J gene: TRBJ1-1
V gene: TRBV18

CDR3 protein: ATSILAGEAETQY
J gene: TRBJ2-5
V gene: TRBV15

CDR3 protein: AISDGVLETQY
J gene: TRBJ2-5
V gene: TRBV10-3

CDR3 protein: SARIGLAETQY
J gene: TRBJ2-5
V gene: TRBV20-1